A selection of T cell receptor beta chains follows, all from one sample in a study of cytomegalovirus exposure and HLA in healthy donors. Libraries were prepared by immunoSEQ multiplex PCR; TCRdb keeps only in-frame clonotypes and omits some of them. The table lists tens of thousands of clones, roughly 80% of them singletons. Sequencing was carried out using PBMCs. These TCRs come from a man aged 25 to 40 in good health and CMV-seronegative. Each CDR3 is given with its conserved first and last residue. Fields, in order: D gene, J gene, clone size, V gene, CDR3 protein, CDR3 DNA. A D gene is named only where the DNA matches it firmly. Clone size appears in some rows only: once, few, many, or a class for an expanded clone.

TRBD2 TRBJ2-7 . TRBV19 CASSIGSGGDPYEQYF TGTGCCAGTAGTATAGGAAGCGGGGGGGACCCCTACGAGCAGTACTTC
. TRBJ2-2 . TRBV6-5 CASNDRRKGVGELFF TGTGCCAGCAACGACCGACGAAAAGGGGTCGGGGAGCTGTTTTTT
TRBD2 TRBJ2-1 . TRBV7-2 CASSLGGGGDREQFF TGTGCCAGCAGCTTAGGGGGCGGGGGGGATAGGGAGCAGTTCTTC
TRBD1 TRBJ2-2 . TRBV19 CASSTRTGYTGELFF TGTGCCAGTAGTACTCGGACAGGGTACACCGGGGAGCTGTTTTTT
TRBD1 TRBJ2-7 . TRBV4-2 CASSHWTGTYEQYF TGTGCCAGCAGCCATTGGACAGGAACCTACGAGCAGTACTTC
TRBD2 TRBJ2-7 . TRBV4-3 CASSQDQTSAGYEQYF TGCGCCAGCAGCCAAGATCAGACTAGCGCCGGCTACGAGCAGTACTTC
TRBD1 TRBJ2-3 . TRBV15 CATSPGQGTDTQYF TGTGCCACCAGTCCGGGACAGGGCACAGATACGCAGTATTTT
TRBD2 TRBJ2-7 once TRBV5-5 CASSFRTSGAGEQYF TGTGCCAGCAGCTTCCGGACTAGCGGGGCTGGTGAGCAGTACTTC
TRBD1 TRBJ1-1 once TRBV7-2 CASSFGQGETEAFF TGTGCCAGCAGCTTCGGCCAGGGGGAAACTGAAGCTTTCTTT
TRBD2 TRBJ2-7 . TRBV5-4 CASTEGLAGGIEQYF TGTGCCAGCACCGAGGGACTAGCGGGAGGCATCGAGCAGTACTTC
. TRBJ1-1 . TRBV29-1 CSVEDNLNSEAFF TGCAGCGTTGAAGATAATTTGAACAGTGAAGCTTTCTTT
. TRBJ2-1 . TRBV5-1 CASSGGYEQFF TGCGCCAGCAGCGGAGGGTACGAGCAGTTCTTC
TRBD1 TRBJ2-1 . TRBV2 CASSVAPGQFYNEQFF TGTGCCAGCAGCGTCGCTCCGGGACAGTTCTACAATGAGCAGTTCTTC
TRBD1 TRBJ1-5 . TRBV19 CASSRDRASNQPQHF TGTGCCAGTAGCCGGGACAGGGCTAGCAATCAACCCCAGCATTTT